One sample yielded the 20 T cell receptor beta chains listed below, sequenced in a study of CD8+CD57+ T cells in acquired aplastic anemia. The template for TCR beta VDJ and CDR3 sequence profiling was genomic DNA. TCRdb independently ran MiXCR on the reads; one entry per CDR3 protein. The sample yields hundreds of thousands of distinct CDR3 sequences, about 70% seen once. The specimen was sorted CD4+, CD8+, or CD8+CD57+ T cells (not recorded which) from PBMCs. These receptor sequences come from a human donor in good health, serving as a control.

The gene calls are TRBV12-5 and TRBJ1-5, with D perhaps matching TRBD1 (5 bases). The germline V and J ends were trimmed by 6 bases and 0 bases, with 15 bases remaining between them. Germline V lookup: CDR1 LGHNT, CDR2 FRNRAP. The CDR3 runs 16 residues. CDR3 sequence: CASGRSGRVSNQPQHF. The CDR3 region has the DNA TGTGCTAGTGGCCGCTCGGGCAGGGTTAGCAATCAGCCCCAGCATTTT.

CDR3 amino acids: CASSLVTHPREQYF. The CDR3 DNA reads as TGTGCCAGCAGCTTGGTGACTCACCCCAGGGAGCAGTACTTC. This sequence joins TRBV5-4 and TRBJ2-7; no firm D call. There are 14 residues in the CDR3. The germline V gene encodes CDR1 SGHNT and CDR2 YYREEE (reference sequence). Between the trimmed V and J ends, which lost 0 bases and 7 bases, there was a span of 14 bases.

This sequence joins TRBV12-3 or TRBV12-4 and TRBJ2-3, with 11 positions matching TRBD2. The V segment lost 4 bases and the J segment 2 bases; nucleotides outside the gene matches: 2. This CDR3 spans 15 amino acids. CDR3 residues: CASSWTSGYTDTQYF. In DNA form, the CDR3 reads TGTGCCAGCAGTTGGACTAGCGGGTACACAGATACGCAGTATTTT.

Turning to this clonotype: The missing conserved phenylalanine or tryptophan at the end of this CDR3 makes a read error likely. Because the CDR3's place on the DNA is in doubt, the DNA is left out and the CDR3 is given as listed by TCRdb. The gene calls are TRBV15 and TRBJ2-3; the table gives TRBD2 as D, unverified against the DNA. Counting both end residues, the CDR3 totals 13 amino acids. Germline V gene data show CDR1 as LNHNV and CDR2 as YYDKDF (reference sequence). The CDR3 region is CATSRGGTDTQDV.

V is TRBV20-1 and J is TRBJ1-1, with a tentative D call TRBD1 (6 bases). The germline V and J ends were trimmed by 0 bases and 4 bases, with 12 bases remaining between them. The CDR3 runs to 14 residues. The germline gives CDR1 DFQATT, CDR2 SNEGSKA (reference sequence). Here the CDR3 reads CSARESRGGTEAFF. The DNA for the CDR3 is TGCAGTGCTAGAGAGTCAAGAGGGGGCACTGAAGCTTTCTTT.

This clonotype was detected ten times or more. The chain employs TRBV10-3 and TRBJ1-3, with D possibly TRBD1 on 6 matching bases. The V and J ends lost 10 bases and 0 bases respectively, with 22 bases between them. Germline loops: CDR1 ENHRY, CDR2 SYGVKD. The CDR3 is made up of 17 amino acids. The CDR3 is CASTLRGHQGSGNTIYF. CDR3 nucleotide sequence: TGTGCCAGCACCCTTAGGGGACACCAAGGCTCTGGAAACACCATATATTTT.

A note on this clonotype: Given the absence of the conserved phenylalanine or tryptophan at the CDR3 end, a read error is likely. The chain joins TRBV7-6 to TRBJ2-1, with 7 positions matching TRBD1. The CDR3 is made up of 15 amino acids. Germline assignment: CDR1 SGHVS and CDR2 FNYEAQ. In DNA form, the CDR3 reads TGTGCTAGCAGCTTAACCGGGACAGTCAACAATGCGCAGTTCTCC. As protein: CASSLTGTVNNAQFS.

The rearrangement joins TRBV12-3 or TRBV12-4 to TRBJ1-2, with 7 bases identical to TRBD1. The trim removed 6 bases at V and 8 bases at J, leaving 6 bases unmatched. The CDR3 runs 12 residues. The CDR3 loop is CASSGTGVGYTF. CDR3 nucleotides: TGTGCCAGCAGCGGTACAGGGGTCGGCTACACCTTC.

The gene calls are TRBV7-2 and TRBJ2-3; D is undetermined. Trimming took 3 bases from V and 15 from J, leaving 25 bases between them. Germline assignment: CDR1 SGHTA and CDR2 FQGNSA. This CDR3 is built from 15 residues. CDR3 residues: CASSFMLQYSQYFYF. The CDR3 bases are TGTGCCAGCAGCTTCATGCTACAATACTCGCAGTACTTCTATTTT.

The J gene is TRBJ2-7, the V gene TRBV20-1; 10 bases line up with TRBD1. Trimming took 4 bases from V and 4 from J; bases not matched to a gene: 7. The CDR3 totals 14 residues. Germline V gene data show CDR1 as DFQATT and CDR2 as SNEGSKA (reference sequence). CDR3 sequence reads: CSATRQGAGYEQYF. CDR3 DNA sequence: TGCAGTGCTACTCGACAGGGGGCCGGATACGAGCAGTACTTC.

This clonotype was found a few times. The chain combines TRBV20-1 with TRBJ2-3; 13 nucleotides line up with TRBD2. The CDR3 is made up of 14 amino acids. The V and J ends lost 6 bases and 7 bases, in that order; junction bases with no gene match: 7. The germline CDR1 and CDR2 sequences are DFQATT and SNEGSKA (reference sequence). The CDR3 protein is CSATLAGGKNTQYF. CDR3 coding DNA: TGCAGTGCGACACTAGCGGGGGGGAAGAATACGCAGTATTTT.

Worth noting for this clonotype: A junction end diverges from the germline sequence, so it may reflect a read error. The chain is built from TRBV20-1 and TRBJ2-1, with no clear D. This CDR3 region has 14 residues. Germline V gives CDR1 DFQATT, CDR2 SNEGSKA (reference sequence). CDR3 nucleotide sequence: TGCAGCGCTAGATTGGCAACGGTCTCTTATGAGCAGTTCTTC. Encoded protein: CSARLATVSYEQFF.

This clonotype has only a few counts. This chain connects TRBV7-9 to TRBJ1-1; D unclear. The ends were cut back, 1 base at V and 3 bases at J, with 9 bases in the middle. The V gene's germline CDR1 is SEHNR and CDR2 FQNEAQ (reference sequence). This CDR3 has 14 amino acids. The CDR3: CASSLVGSDTEAFF. DNA of the CDR3: TGTGCCAGCAGCTTAGTGGGCAGTGACACTGAAGCTTTCTTT. Full variable domain (remainder filled in from reference TRBV7-9 and TRBJ1-1): DTGVSQNPRHKITKRGQNVTFRCDPISEHNRLYWYRQTLGQGPEFLTYFQNEAQLEKSRLLSDRFSAERPKGSFSTLEIQRTEQGDSAMYLCASSLVGSDTEAFFGQGTRLTVV.

The genes are TRBV6-5 and TRBJ1-3; D gene ambiguous. Looked up from germline, CDR1 is MNHEY and CDR2 is SVGAGI. The germline V and J ends were trimmed by 7 bases and 0 bases, with 7 bases remaining between them. The CDR3 has 13 amino acids. CDR3 coding DNA: TGTGCCAGCATCAGTCCCTCTGGAAACACCATATATTTT. This translates into CASISPSGNTIYF.

A word on this clonotype: The junction departs from the called germline gene at one end, perhaps through a read error. The chain couples TRBV9 to TRBJ1-4; D is unclear. Germline CDR1 SGDLS, CDR2 YYNGEE. The CDR3 runs 12 residues. This CDR3 is CATSGLGGKQQF. The CDR3 DNA reads TGTGCCACCAGCGGACTCGGTGGAAAACAGCAGTTT.

The chain couples TRBV15 to TRBJ2-7; TRBD1 might be the D (5 bases). V was trimmed by 6 bases and J by 0 bases, leaving 15 bases between them. The CDR3 consists of 15 residues. Germline values: CDR1 LNHNV, CDR2 YYDKDF (reference sequence). In DNA form, the CDR3 reads TGTGCCACCAGTCCACAGTTGGACAACTCCTACGAGCAGTACTTC. Its protein product is CATSPQLDNSYEQYF.

With respect to this clonotype: Compared with germline, one end of the junction differs, possibly owing to a read error. The rearrangement joins TRBV4-1 to TRBJ1-2; D is perhaps TRBD1 (6 bases). CDR1 is MGHRA and CDR2 is YSYEKL in the germline V gene. The CDR3 sequence is 13 residues long. The CDR3 sequence is CASSSDSNYGYTF. The CDR3 nucleotides read TGCGCCAGCAGTTCGGACAGTAACTATGGTTACACCTTC.

In this sample, this clonotype turned up a few times. The gene calls are TRBV19 and TRBJ2-7; possible D gene TRBD2, 6 bases. Germline V CDR1 and CDR2: LNHDA, SQIVND (reference sequence). V gave up 9 bases and J gave up 2 bases, with 17 bases separating them. This CDR3 spans 14 amino acids. CDR3 DNA sequence: TGTGCCAGCTTCCGGGACTTGCCGACCTACGAGCAGTACTTC. Translating gives CASFRDLPTYEQYF.

This clonotype was observed many times. The rearrangement uses TRBV4-3 and TRBJ1-1, with TRBD1 matching 11 bases. Per germline, CDR1 LGHNA and CDR2 YSLEER. The J segment lost 3 bases and the V segment lost 1 base, leaving 1 base of the junction unmatched. The CDR3 is made up of 15 amino acids. CDR3 DNA sequence: TGCGCCAGCAGCCAAGTGGGACAGGGGGACACTGAAGCTTTCTTT. It codes for CASSQVGQGDTEAFF.

Concerning this clonotype itself: At one boundary the junction diverges from the germline segment, which might be a read error. The chain is built from TRBV7-2 and TRBJ1-6; D is unclear. Germline V gene data show CDR1 as SGHTA and CDR2 as FQGNSA. CDR3 length: 14 amino acids. The CDR3 coding sequence is TGTGCCAGCAGCTTACAGGCTAGCGAACAACACCTCCAGTTT. It is translated as CASSLQASEQHLQF.